This paragraph covers one T cell receptor (beta chain) sequence. This entry belongs to a study of blood T cell repertoires in COVID-19. Unmatched junction bases numbered 13, after V lost 6 bases and J lost 7 bases. The germline gives CDR1 SQVTM, CDR2 ANQGSEA. This CDR3 is built from 15 residues. The table came from immunoSEQ multiplex PCR; TCRdb's copy has only in-frame clones and leaves some out. The table lists a few hundred thousand clones, just under 90% of them singletons. This chain uses TRBV29-1 with TRBJ1-4; 8 nucleotides match TRBD1. The receptor was isolated from a woman in her 30s with COVID-19, enrolled during active disease. Sequences were obtained from peripheral blood. CDR3 protein: CSVDLGQGQSEKLFF. CDR3 DNA: TGCAGCGTCGACCTCGGACAGGGACAGAGTGAAAAACTGTTTTTT.